The source of this T cell receptor (beta chain) is a study of T cell repertoires in cytomegalovirus infection. About the study: Indications of both CMV infection and matching HLA type were provided by public TCR beta signatures.

Germline CDR1 SEHNR, CDR2 FQNEAQ (reference sequence). Trimming removed 5 bases from V and 3 bases from J, with 13 bases in between. The CDR3 loop spans 14 amino acids. Overall study findings and caveats: Based on cumulative public TCR beta family frequency, carriers of CMV plus the relevant HLA were identified.

At least ten counts were recorded for this clonotype. Its target is unknown. From the reads, TCRdb called clonotypes with MiXCR, one entry per CDR3 protein. The sample comprises approximately 1,000,000 distinct CDR3 sequences, approximately 31% of which are singletons, and under 15% rests with the top ten. The TCR comes from a human donor in good health (CMV status not recorded). Some clones in this sample may be carry-over from other donors' samples. The chain uses TRBV7-9 and TRBJ2-5, with a weak D call TRBD1 (6 bases). Material: cultured CD8+ T cells from PBMCs, obtained from culture after CMV antigen stimulation. The CDR3: CASSQLNREETQYF. The CDR3 DNA is TGTGCCAGCAGCCAACTTAACAGGGAAGAGACCCAGTACTTC. Looking up the rest from reference TRBV7-9 and TRBJ2-5 gives the full variable domain: DTGVSQNPRHKITKRGQNVTFRCDPISEHNRLYWYRQTLGQGPEFLTYFQNEAQLEKSRLLSDRFSAERPKGSFSTLEIQRTEQGDSAMYLCASSQLNREETQYFGPGTRLLVL.